These 14 T cell receptor beta chains were sequenced from one sample in a study of T cell repertoires in cytomegalovirus infection. TCRdb re-derived calls from the reads in MiXCR, one entry per CDR3 protein. This table has about 770,000 distinct CDR3 sequences, 29% appearing once. No antigens are known for them. This material consisted of cultured CD8+ T cells from PBMCs, taken from culture after CMV antigen stimulation. These receptors all stem from a human donor in good health (CMV status not recorded). Some clones in this sample may be carry-over from other donors' samples.

The chain has TRBV7-9 and TRBJ2-7, with D possibly TRBD1 on 5 matching bases. Germline values: CDR1 SEHNR, CDR2 FQNEAQ (reference sequence). The V gene lost 1 base and the J gene lost 1 base, with 8 bases spanning the gap. The CDR3 has 14 amino acids. CDR3: CASSLGGRSYEQYV. In DNA, the CDR3 is TGTGCCAGCAGCTTAGGGGGCAGGTCCTACGAGCAGTACGTC.

The sample holds many counts of this clonotype. The CDR3 sequence is CASTLSKGSEQFF. CDR3 nucleotides: TGTGCCAGCACTCTCTCTAAGGGGAGTGAGCAGTTCTTC. The rearrangement links TRBV12-3 or TRBV12-4 to TRBJ2-1; D is possibly TRBD1 or TRBD2 (5 bases each). V was clipped by 7 bases and J by 9 bases, with 16 bases between them. This CDR3 is 13 amino acids long.

In its sample, this clonotype was seen a few times. This chain uses TRBV2 with TRBJ1-2, with a tentative D call TRBD1 (5 bases). CDR3 size: 15 residues. The V gene's germline CDR1 is SNHLY and CDR2 FYNNEI. V lost 8 bases and J lost 2, with 18 bases in between. This CDR3 is CASPTYSGDNYGYTF. DNA for the CDR3: TGTGCCAGCCCAACTTACTCCGGGGACAACTATGGCTACACCTTC.

The chain carries TRBV10-3 and TRBJ2-1; D call uncertain. The CDR3 runs to 9 residues. Germline V gene lookup returns CDR1 ENHRY and CDR2 SYGVKD. The V gene lost 8 bases and the J gene lost 10 bases, with 6 bases spanning the gap. The CDR3 bases are TGTGCCATCGGAAAAGAGCAGTTCTTC. Its protein product is CAIGKEQFF.

This clonotype was observed many times. This chain uses TRBV9 with TRBJ2-3; D might be TRBD2 (5 bases). Germline lookup yields CDR1 SGDLS and CDR2 YYNGEE. CDR3 length: 13 amino acids. The germline V and J ends were trimmed by 0 bases and 3 bases, with 5 bases remaining between them. CDR3 sequence (DNA): TGTGCCAGCAGCGTAGGAGGGACAGATACGCAGTATTTT. The encoded protein is CASSVGGTDTQYF. The full variable domain, with the rest looked up from reference TRBV9 and TRBJ2-3, is DSGVTQTPKHLITATGQRVTLRCSPRSGDLSVYWYQQSLDQGLQFLIQYYNGEERAKGNILERFSAQQFPDLHSELNLSSLELGDSALYFCASSVGGTDTQYFGPGTRLTVL.

This clonotype was seen more than once but under ten times. The rearrangement uses TRBV25-1 and TRBJ2-7; possible D gene TRBD2, 5 bases. Germline V gives CDR1 MGHDK, CDR2 SYGVNS. The CDR3 runs 14 residues. The V gene lost 2 bases and the J gene lost 4 bases, with 12 bases spanning the gap. DNA for the CDR3: TGTGCCAGCAGTGAAGGTGAACTAGGATACGAGCAGTACGTC. Translation gives CASSEGELGYEQYV.

This clonotype has a single count. This sequence joins TRBV4-1 and TRBJ2-2; possibly TRBD1 for D (5 bases). Trimming pared 4 bases from V and 5 bases from J, leaving 14 bases between. The CDR3 sequence is 15 residues long. Germline values: CDR1 MGHRA, CDR2 YSYEKL. The chain's CDR3 is CASSLQVQGTGELFF. In nucleotides, the CDR3 is TGCGCCAGCAGCCTGCAAGTCCAGGGAACCGGGGAGCTGTTTTTT.

The chain employs TRBV6-1 and TRBJ2-3, with D maybe TRBD2 (6 bases). Germline CDR1 is MNHNS and CDR2 is SASEGT. With 4 bases removed from V and 1 base from J, the gap between germline ends came to 9 bases. The CDR3 length is 14 residues. For the CDR3, the DNA is TGTGCCAGCAGTGTGAAGCGGGGCACAGATACGCAGTATTTT. Translated, it gives CASSVKRGTDTQYF.

This clonotype was picked up a small number of times. The chain combines TRBV6-2 or TRBV6-3 with TRBJ2-7; no clear D gene. Looked up from germline, CDR1 is MNHEY and CDR2 is SVGEGT. Between the trimmed V and J ends, which lost 2 bases and 3 bases, there was a span of 8 bases. This CDR3 has 13 amino acids. The CDR3 is CASSYGPVYEQYV. The CDR3 bases are TGTGCCAGCAGTTACGGACCGGTCTACGAGCAGTACGTC.

The sample holds a few counts of this clonotype. The rearrangement links TRBV7-6 to TRBJ2-2; 9 nucleotides line up with TRBD1. CDR1 SGHVS and CDR2 FNYEAQ come from the germline V gene. The CDR3 has 20 amino acids. V was clipped by 2 bases and J by 4 bases; unmatched bases: 17. CDR3 loop: CASSLRGRTGERGGTGELFF. The CDR3 DNA reads TGTGCCAGCAGCTTACGGGGGCGGACAGGGGAACGAGGTGGCACCGGGGAGCTGTTTTTT. Full variable domain (outside the CDR3, taken from reference TRBV7-6 and TRBJ2-2): GAGVSQSPRYKVTKRGQDVALRCDPISGHVSLYWYRQALGQGPEFLTYFNYEAQQDKSGLPNDRFSAERPEGSISTLTIQRTEQRDSAMYRCASSLRGRTGERGGTGELFFGEGSRLTVL.

In this sample, this clonotype turned up many times. The gene calls are TRBV6-5 and TRBJ1-2, with D possibly being TRBD1 (6 bases). CDR1 MNHEY and CDR2 SVGAGI come from the germline V gene. V gave up 0 bases and J gave up 4 bases, with 6 bases separating them. The CDR3 length is 13 residues. The CDR3 region is CASSYSTGYGYTF. CDR3 in DNA: TGTGCCAGCAGTTACTCGACAGGCTATGGCTACACCTTC.

The gene calls are TRBV7-9 and TRBJ2-3; 8 bases align to TRBD2. Germline CDR1 SEHNR, CDR2 FQNEAQ (reference sequence). The CDR3 runs 16 residues. V trimming: 5 bases; J trimming: 7 bases; junction bases outside the gene matches: 14. In DNA form, the CDR3 reads TGTGCCAGCAGCCCCCCAGCGGGGGAGGGTATATATACGCAGTATTTT. Translation: CASSPPAGEGIYTQYF.

A note on this clonotype: Possible read error: a much larger clone is one base away. The chain employs TRBV7-9 and TRBJ2-7; D is uncertain. Germline V lookup: CDR1 SEHNR, CDR2 FQNEAQ (reference sequence). The CDR3 runs to 17 residues. This CDR3 reads CASSLYPSPADSYVQYF. CDR3 DNA: TGTGCCAGCAGCCTTTACCCTTCTCCGGCAGACTCCTACGTGCAGTACTTC.

The chain recombines TRBV6-2 or TRBV6-3 with TRBJ2-3, with a possible D match to TRBD2 (5 bases). Germline V lookup: CDR1 MNHEY, CDR2 SVGEGT. The V end lost 0 bases, the J end lost 2 bases, and 6 bases lay between the germline ends. The CDR3 covers 14 residues. The CDR3 region has the DNA TGTGCCAGCAGTTACTCCGGGGTCACAGATACGCAGTATTTT. Translated, it gives CASSYSGVTDTQYF.